This TCR beta chain stems from a study of cytomegalovirus exposure and HLA in healthy donors. Points from the study as a whole: A list of about 180 TCR beta chains associated with cytomegalovirus was given. Per published reports, the classifier diagnosed cytomegalovirus status with high specificity and sensitivity.

A remark on this clone: What it recognizes is unknown.

Germline loops: CDR1 MNHNY, CDR2 SVGAGI (reference sequence). There are 16 residues in the CDR3. V gave up 0 bases and J gave up 5 bases, with 15 bases separating them. Sequencing was performed with immunoSEQ multiplex PCR; in TCRdb, only in-frame clones are kept and a portion is missing. The top ten hold roughly 1.5% of the sample, which has 150,000 to 200,000 clones, more than 70% seen once. The chain carries TRBV6-6 and TRBJ2-3, with D perhaps TRBD1 (6 bases). The sequencing input was PBMCs. This clonotype was obtained from a woman younger than 30 in good health and CMV-seronegative. This CDR3 reads CASSYSIGGRGDTQYF. The DNA of the CDR3 is TGTGCCAGCAGTTACTCGATTGGGGGCCGGGGAGATACGCAGTATTTT.